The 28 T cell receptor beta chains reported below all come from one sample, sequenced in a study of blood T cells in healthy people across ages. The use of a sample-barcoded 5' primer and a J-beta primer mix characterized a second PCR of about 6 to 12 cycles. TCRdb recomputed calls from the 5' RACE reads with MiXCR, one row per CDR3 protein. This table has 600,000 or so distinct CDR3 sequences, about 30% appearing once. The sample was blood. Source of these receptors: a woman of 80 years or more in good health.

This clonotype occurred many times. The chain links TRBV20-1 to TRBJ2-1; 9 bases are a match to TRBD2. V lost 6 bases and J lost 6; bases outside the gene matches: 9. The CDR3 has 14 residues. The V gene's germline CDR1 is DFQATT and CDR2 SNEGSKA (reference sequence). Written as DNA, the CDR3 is TGCAGTGCACCAATAGCGGGGGTATTCAATGAGCAGTTCTTC. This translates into CSAPIAGVFNEQFF.

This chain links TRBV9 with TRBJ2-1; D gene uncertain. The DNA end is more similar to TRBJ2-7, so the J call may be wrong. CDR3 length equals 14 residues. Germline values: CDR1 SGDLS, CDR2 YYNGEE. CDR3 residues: CASSVTPLYNEQYF. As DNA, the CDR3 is TGTGCCAGCAGCGTAACTCCCTTGTACAATGAGCAGTACTTC.

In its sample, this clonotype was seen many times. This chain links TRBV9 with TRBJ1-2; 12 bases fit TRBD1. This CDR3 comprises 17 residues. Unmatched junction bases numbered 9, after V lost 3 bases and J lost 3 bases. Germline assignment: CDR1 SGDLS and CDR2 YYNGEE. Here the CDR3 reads CASSGGQGARADYGYTF. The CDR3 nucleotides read TGTGCCAGCAGCGGGGGACAGGGGGCCCGCGCGGACTATGGCTACACCTTC.

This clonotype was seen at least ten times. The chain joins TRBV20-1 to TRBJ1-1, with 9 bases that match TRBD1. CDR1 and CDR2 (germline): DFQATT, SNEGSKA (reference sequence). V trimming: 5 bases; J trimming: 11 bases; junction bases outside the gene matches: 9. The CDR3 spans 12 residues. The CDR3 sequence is CSAPQGAGQAFF. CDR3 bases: TGCAGTGCTCCACAGGGGGCAGGGCAGGCTTTCTTT.

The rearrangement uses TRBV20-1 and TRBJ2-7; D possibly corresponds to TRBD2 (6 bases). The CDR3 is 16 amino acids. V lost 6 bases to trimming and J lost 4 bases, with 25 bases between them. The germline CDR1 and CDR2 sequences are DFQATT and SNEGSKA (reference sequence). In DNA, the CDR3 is TGCAGTGCCACGGAGTCCCGGGGGAATAACTTATACGAGCAGTACTTC. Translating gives CSATESRGNNLYEQYF.

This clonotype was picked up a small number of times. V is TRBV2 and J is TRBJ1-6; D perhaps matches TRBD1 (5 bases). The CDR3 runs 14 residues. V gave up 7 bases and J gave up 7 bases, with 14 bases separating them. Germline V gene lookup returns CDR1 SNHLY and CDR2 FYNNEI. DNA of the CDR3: TGTGCCAGCAATATGGGACTCTCGAATTCACCCCTCCACTTT. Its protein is CASNMGLSNSPLHF.

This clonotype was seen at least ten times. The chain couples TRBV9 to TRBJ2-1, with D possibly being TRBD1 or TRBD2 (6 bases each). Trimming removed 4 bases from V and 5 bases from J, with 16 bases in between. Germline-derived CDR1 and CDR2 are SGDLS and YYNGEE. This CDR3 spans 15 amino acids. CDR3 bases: TGTGCCAGCAGCTCCAACGGGGGCCCTGACAATGAGCAGTTCTTC. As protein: CASSSNGGPDNEQFF.

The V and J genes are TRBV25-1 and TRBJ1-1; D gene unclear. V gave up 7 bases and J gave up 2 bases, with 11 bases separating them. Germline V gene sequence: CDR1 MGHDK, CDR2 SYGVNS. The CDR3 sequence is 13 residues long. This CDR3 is CASTPSANTEAFF. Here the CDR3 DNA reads TGTGCCAGCACCCCCTCAGCAAACACTGAAGCTTTCTTT. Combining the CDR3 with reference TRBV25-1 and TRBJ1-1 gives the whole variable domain EADIYQTPRYLVIGTGKKITLECSQTMGHDKMYWYQQDPGMELHLIHYSYGVNSTEKGDLSSESTVSRIRTEHFPLTLESARPSHTSQYLCASTPSANTEAFFGQGTRLTVV.

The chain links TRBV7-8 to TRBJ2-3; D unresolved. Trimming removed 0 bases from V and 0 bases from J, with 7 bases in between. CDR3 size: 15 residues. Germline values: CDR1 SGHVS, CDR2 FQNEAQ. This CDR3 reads CASSLASRSTDTQYF. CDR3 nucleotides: TGTGCCAGCAGCTTAGCGAGCAGAAGCACAGATACGCAGTATTTT.

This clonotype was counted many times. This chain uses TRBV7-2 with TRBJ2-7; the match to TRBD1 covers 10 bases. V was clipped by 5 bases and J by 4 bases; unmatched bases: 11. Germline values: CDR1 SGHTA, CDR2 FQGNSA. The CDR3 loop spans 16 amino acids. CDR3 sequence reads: CASSAKDRGRRYEQYF. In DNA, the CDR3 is TGTGCCAGCAGCGCGAAAGACAGGGGGCGGCGGTACGAGCAGTACTTC.

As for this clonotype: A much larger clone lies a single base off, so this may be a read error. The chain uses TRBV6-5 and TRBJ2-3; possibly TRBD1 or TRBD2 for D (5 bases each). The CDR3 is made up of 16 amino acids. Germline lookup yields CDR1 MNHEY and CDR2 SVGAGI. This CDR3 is CAGSYSKGRSTDTQYF. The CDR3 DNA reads TGTGCCGGCAGTTACTCCAAGGGACGGAGCACAGATACGCAGTATTTT.

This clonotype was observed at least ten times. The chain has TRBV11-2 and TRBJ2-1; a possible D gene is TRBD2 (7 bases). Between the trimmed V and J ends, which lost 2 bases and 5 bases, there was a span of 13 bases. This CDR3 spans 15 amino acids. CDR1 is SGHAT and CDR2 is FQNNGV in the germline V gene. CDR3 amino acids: CASSLRGGIHNEQFF. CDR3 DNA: TGTGCCAGCAGCTTAAGGGGGGGAATCCACAATGAGCAGTTCTTC.

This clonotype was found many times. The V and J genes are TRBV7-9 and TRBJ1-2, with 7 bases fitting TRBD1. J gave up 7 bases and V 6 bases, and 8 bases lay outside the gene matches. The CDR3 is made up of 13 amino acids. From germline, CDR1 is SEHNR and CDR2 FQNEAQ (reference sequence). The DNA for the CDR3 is TGTGCCAGCAGTTCACAGGGGCCGGCTGGCTACACCTTC. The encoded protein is CASSSQGPAGYTF.

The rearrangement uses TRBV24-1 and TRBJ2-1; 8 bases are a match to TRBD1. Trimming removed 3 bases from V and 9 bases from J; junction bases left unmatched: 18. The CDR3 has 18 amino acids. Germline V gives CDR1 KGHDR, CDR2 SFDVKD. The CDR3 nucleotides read TGTGCCACCAGTGATCTCAGACCAGGGGGCTCTGTGTACGGTGAGCAGTTCTTC. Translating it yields CATSDLRPGGSVYGEQFF.

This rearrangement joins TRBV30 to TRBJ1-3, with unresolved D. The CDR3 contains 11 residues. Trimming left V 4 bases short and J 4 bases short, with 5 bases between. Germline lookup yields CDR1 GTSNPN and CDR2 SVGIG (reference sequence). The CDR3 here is CAWTVGNTIYF. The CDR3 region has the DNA TGTGCCTGGACAGTCGGAAACACCATATATTTT.

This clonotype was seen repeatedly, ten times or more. Here the CDR3 reads CASSLLAGDQYQETQYF. The CDR3 DNA follows: TGTGCCAGCAGCTTGCTAGCGGGGGATCAGTACCAAGAGACCCAGTACTTC. This chain connects TRBV7-2 to TRBJ2-5, with TRBD2 matching over 10 bases. Germline V CDR1 and CDR2: SGHTA, FQGNSA. The CDR3 sequence is 17 residues long. V shed 3 bases and J 0 bases; nucleotides not matched to a gene: 7.

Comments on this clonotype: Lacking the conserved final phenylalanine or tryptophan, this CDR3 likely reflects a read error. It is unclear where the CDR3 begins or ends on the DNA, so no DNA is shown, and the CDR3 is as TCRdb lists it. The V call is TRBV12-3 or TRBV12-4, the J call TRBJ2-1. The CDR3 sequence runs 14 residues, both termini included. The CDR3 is CASRLRARTAEQYS.

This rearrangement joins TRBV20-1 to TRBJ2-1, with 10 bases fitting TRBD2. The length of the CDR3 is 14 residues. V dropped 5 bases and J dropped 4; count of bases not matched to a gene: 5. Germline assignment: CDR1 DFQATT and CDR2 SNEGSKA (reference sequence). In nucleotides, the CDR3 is TGCAGTGCTGTCCTAGCGGGAGTATACAATGAGCAGTTCTTC. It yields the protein CSAVLAGVYNEQFF.

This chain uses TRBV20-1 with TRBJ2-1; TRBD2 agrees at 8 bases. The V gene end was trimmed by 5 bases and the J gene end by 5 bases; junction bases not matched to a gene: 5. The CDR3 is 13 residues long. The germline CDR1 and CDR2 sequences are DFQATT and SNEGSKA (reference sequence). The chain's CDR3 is CSAPGLGDNEQFF. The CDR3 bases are TGCAGTGCTCCGGGACTAGGGGACAATGAGCAGTTCTTC.

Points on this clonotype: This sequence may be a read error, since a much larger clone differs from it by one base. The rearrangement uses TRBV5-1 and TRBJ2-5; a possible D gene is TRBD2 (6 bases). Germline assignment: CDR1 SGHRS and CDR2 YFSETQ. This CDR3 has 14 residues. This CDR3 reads CASSSASSRETRYF. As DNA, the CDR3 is TGCGCCAGCAGCTCGGCGAGCAGCCGGGAGACCCGGTACTTC.

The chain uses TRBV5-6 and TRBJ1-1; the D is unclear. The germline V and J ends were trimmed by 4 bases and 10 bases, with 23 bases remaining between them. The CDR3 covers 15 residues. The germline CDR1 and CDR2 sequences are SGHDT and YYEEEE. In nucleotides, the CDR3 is TGTGCCAGCAGCGATAGCCCCCGGGAGAAAAAAGCAGCTTTCTTT. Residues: CASSDSPREKKAAFF.

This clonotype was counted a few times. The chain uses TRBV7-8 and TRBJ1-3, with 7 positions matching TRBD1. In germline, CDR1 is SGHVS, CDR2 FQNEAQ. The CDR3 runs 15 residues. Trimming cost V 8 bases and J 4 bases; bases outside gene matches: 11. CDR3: CASGVASTGGNTIYF. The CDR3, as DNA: TGTGCCAGCGGGGTGGCTTCGACAGGGGGAAACACCATATATTTT.

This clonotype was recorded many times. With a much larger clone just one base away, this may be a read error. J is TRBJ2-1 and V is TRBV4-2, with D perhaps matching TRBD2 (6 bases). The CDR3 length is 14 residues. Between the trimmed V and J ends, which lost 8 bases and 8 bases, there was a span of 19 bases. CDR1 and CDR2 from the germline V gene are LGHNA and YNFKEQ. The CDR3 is CASWGGLTSDEQFF. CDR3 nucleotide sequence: TGTGCCAGCTGGGGAGGATTAACCAGCGATGAGCAGTTCTTC.

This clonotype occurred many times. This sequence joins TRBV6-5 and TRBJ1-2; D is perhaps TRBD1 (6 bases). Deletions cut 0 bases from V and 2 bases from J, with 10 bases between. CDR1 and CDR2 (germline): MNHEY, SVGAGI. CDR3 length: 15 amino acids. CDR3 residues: CASSYSIGGNYGYTF. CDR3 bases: TGTGCCAGCAGTTACTCGATAGGGGGAAACTATGGCTACACCTTC.

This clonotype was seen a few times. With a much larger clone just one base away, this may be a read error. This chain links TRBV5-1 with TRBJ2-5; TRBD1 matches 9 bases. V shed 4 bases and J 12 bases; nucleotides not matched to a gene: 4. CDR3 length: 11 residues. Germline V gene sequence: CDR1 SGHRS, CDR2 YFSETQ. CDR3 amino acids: CASSAGTGKYF. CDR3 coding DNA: TGCGCCAGCAGCGCCGGGACAGGGAAGTACTTC.

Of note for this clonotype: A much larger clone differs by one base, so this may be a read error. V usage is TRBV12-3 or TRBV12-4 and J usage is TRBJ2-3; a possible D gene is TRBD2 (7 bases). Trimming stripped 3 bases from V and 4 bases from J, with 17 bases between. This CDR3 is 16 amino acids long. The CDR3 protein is CASSFQVGGAADTQYF. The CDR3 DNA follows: TGTGCCAGCAGTTTTCAGGTGGGGGGGGCGGCAGATACGCAGTATTTT.

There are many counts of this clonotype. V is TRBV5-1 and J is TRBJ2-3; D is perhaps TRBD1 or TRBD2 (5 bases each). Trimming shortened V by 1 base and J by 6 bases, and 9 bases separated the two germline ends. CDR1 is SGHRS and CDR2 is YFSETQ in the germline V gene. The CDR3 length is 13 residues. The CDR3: CASSLMGEDTQYF. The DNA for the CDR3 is TGCGCCAGCAGCTTGATGGGGGAGGATACGCAGTATTTT.

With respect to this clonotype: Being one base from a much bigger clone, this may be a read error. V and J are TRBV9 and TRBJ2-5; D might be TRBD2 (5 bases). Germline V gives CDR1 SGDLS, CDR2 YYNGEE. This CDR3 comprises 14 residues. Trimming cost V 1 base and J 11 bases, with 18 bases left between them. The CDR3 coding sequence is TGTGCCAGCAGCGTAACATCGGGGTTGAGTGAGCAGTACTTC. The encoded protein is CASSVTSGLSEQYF. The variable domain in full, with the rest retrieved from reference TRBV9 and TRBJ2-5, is DSGVTQTPKHLITATGQRVTLRCSPRSGDLSVYWYQQSLDQGLQFLIQYYNGEERAKGNILERFSAQQFPDLHSELNLSSLELGDSALYFCASSVTSGLSEQYFGPGTRLLVL.